These T cell receptor beta chains were read from a single sample in a study of blood T cell repertoires in COVID-19. TCRdb keeps only in-frame clones here, not all; method: immunoSEQ multiplex PCR. The table records 200,000 or so clones, 84% of them present only once. What was sequenced was PBMCs or T cells enriched from blood (not recorded which). The receptors stem from a man between 60 and 70 years old who had recovered from COVID-19. Each CDR3 is given with its conserved first and last residue. The D gene is left open where the match is weak.

d_gene	v_gene	j_gene	CDR3aa
TRBD1	TRBV15	TRBJ2-3	CATSRGTGMVSDTQYF
-	TRBV7-9	TRBJ2-1	CASSRGDPYNEQFF
-	TRBV30	TRBJ1-1	CAWRIGGLAFF
TRBD1	TRBV5-6	TRBJ1-2	CASSLQDRRGYTF
TRBD1	TRBV19	TRBJ2-2	CASQTGGVDTGELFF
TRBD2	TRBV3-1/TRBV3-2	TRBJ2-3	CASSYRRGGRTDTQYF
-	TRBV6-2/TRBV6-3	TRBJ1-6	CASSTPAGRNNSPLHF
TRBD2	TRBV6-2/TRBV6-3	TRBJ2-3	CASSLLAGADTQYF
TRBD2	TRBV7-2	TRBJ2-7	CASSRLAGGPRLSYEQYF
-	TRBV7-2	TRBJ2-5	CASSFSQGPTETQYF
-	TRBV11-3	TRBJ2-3	CASSLDSGSTDTQYF
-	TRBV10-3	TRBJ1-2	CAITSDSSNYGYTF
-	TRBV2	TRBJ1-1	CASSSEGTEAFF